The sequence of this T cell receptor beta chain was determined in a study of T cells in Graves' hyperthyroidism and ophthalmopathy. CDR3 length: 17 residues. CDR1 SGHVS and CDR2 FQNEAQ come from the germline V gene. RNA transcripts gave rise to amplified TCR beta CDR3 regions. The TCR CDR3 was amplified in a first-round RT-PCR using the HTBI primer set. TCRdb reprocessed the multiplex PCR reads via MiXCR and lists one record per CDR3 protein. The sample gives hundreds of thousands of distinct CDR3 sequences, less than 15% of which show up once; about a tenth is in the top ten. A note on this clonotype: A read error is possible here, since a much larger clone lies one base away.

The rearrangement links TRBV7-8 to TRBJ2-4, with D perhaps TRBD2 (6 bases). The sample comprised blood. This clonotype originated in a woman aged 18-30 years with Graves' hyperthyroidism. CDR3 protein: CASSLVSRERAKNIQHF. CDR3 in DNA: TGTGCCAGCAGCTTAGTTAGCCGGGAGCGAGCCAAAAACATTCAGCACTTC.